These 31 T cell receptor beta chains originate from one sample sequenced in a study of T-cell reconstitution after alpha-beta-depleted transplantation in children. Unique molecular identifiers were incorporated when the TCRbeta library was constructed. One entry per CDR3 protein, called by TCRdb with MiXCR from the PCR reads. The sample holds 250,000 or so distinct CDR3 sequences, roughly 8% seen once. Sequenced material: PBMCs, mostly from graft donor cells, taken 180 days after TCRalphabeta/CD19-depleted stem cell transplant. The receptors shown here come from a male patient younger than 18 who had a stem cell transplant for acute lymphoblastic leukemia, so the T cells may come from the graft donor.

In its sample, this clonotype was seen many times. The J gene is TRBJ1-5, the V gene TRBV28; D is unresolved. Germline-derived CDR1 and CDR2 are MDHEN and SYDVKM. Trimming took off 5 bases at V and 1 base at J, with 12 bases between the two ends. There are 15 residues in the CDR3. CDR3 in amino acids: CASSPDVLSNQPQHF. Written as DNA, the CDR3 is TGTGCCAGCAGTCCCGATGTCCTCAGCAATCAGCCCCAGCATTTT.

This clonotype was detected ten times or more. The chain has TRBV6-5 and TRBJ2-5; possibly TRBD2 for D (6 bases). There are 14 residues in the CDR3. With 6 bases removed from V and 7 bases from J, the gap between germline ends came to 18 bases. Germline values: CDR1 MNHEY, CDR2 SVGAGI. In DNA, the CDR3 is TGTGCCAGCAGCCTCGGGCTAGCGAGCGGGACCCAGTACTTC. It codes for CASSLGLASGTQYF.

Many counts were recorded for this clonotype. The chain is built from TRBV12-3 or TRBV12-4 and TRBJ1-4, with D perhaps matching TRBD1 (6 bases). This CDR3 spans 15 amino acids. Trimming took off 2 bases at V and 4 bases at J, with 11 bases between the two ends. CDR3: CASSLMGRGNEKLFF. CDR3 DNA sequence: TGTGCCAGCAGTTTAATGGGCAGGGGTAATGAAAAACTGTTTTTT.

This chain links TRBV7-6 with TRBJ2-7, with TRBD1 matching over 10 bases. The ends lost 2 bases at V and 2 bases at J; junction bases unmatched: 3. The CDR3 length is 15 residues. Germline V CDR1 and CDR2: SGHVS, FNYEAQ. In nucleotides, the CDR3 is TGTGCCAGCAGCTTACAGGGACAGGGGACCTACGAGCAGTACTTC. Amino acid sequence: CASSLQGQGTYEQYF. Combining the CDR3 with reference TRBV7-6 and TRBJ2-7 gives the whole variable domain GAGVSQSPRYKVTKRGQDVALRCDPISGHVSLYWYRQALGQGPEFLTYFNYEAQQDKSGLPNDRFSAERPEGSISTLTIQRTEQRDSAMYRCASSLQGQGTYEQYFGPGTRLTVT.

This clonotype has a handful of counts. The chain has TRBV12-3 or TRBV12-4 and TRBJ1-2; D gene uncertain. V was trimmed by 4 bases and J by 4 bases, leaving 7 bases between them. The CDR3 is 12 amino acids. CDR3 sequence: CASSWTGYGYTF. The CDR3 DNA reads TGTGCCAGCAGTTGGACCGGCTATGGCTACACCTTC.

There are many counts of this clonotype. This chain uses TRBV4-2 with TRBJ2-1, with 10 bases that match TRBD1. The V segment lost 5 bases and the J segment 4 bases; nucleotides outside the gene matches: 17. This CDR3 has 19 residues. In germline, CDR1 is LGHNA, CDR2 YNFKEQ. The CDR3 DNA reads as TGTGCCAGCAGCGCTGGGACAGGGGTAAAGGGTGGGCGTTACAATGAGCAGTTCTTC. As protein: CASSAGTGVKGGRYNEQFF.

V gene TRBV27 combines with J gene TRBJ2-4; tentatively, D is TRBD1 (6 bases). Germline V lookup: CDR1 MNHEY, CDR2 SMNVEV (reference sequence). This CDR3 is built from 13 residues. Trimming took off 6 bases at V and 4 bases at J, with 10 bases between the two ends. In DNA form, the CDR3 reads TGTGCCAGCAGCCGGGACACGAAAAACATTCAGTACTTC. Its translation is CASSRDTKNIQYF.

This clonotype was recorded many times. This chain joins TRBV20-1 and TRBJ1-3; 7 nucleotides line up with TRBD1. J gave up 4 bases and V 4 bases, and 19 bases lay outside the gene matches. Per the germline V gene, CDR1 is DFQATT and CDR2 is SNEGSKA (reference sequence). The CDR3 length is 18 residues. The CDR3 DNA reads TGCAGTGCTACCCCGAGGGGACAGCCACCGGCAACGGGAAACACCATATATTTT. Its protein is CSATPRGQPPATGNTIYF.

This clonotype showed up many times. This chain's CDR3 is CSALTGAINNEQFF. The CDR3 coding sequence is TGCAGCGCCCTGACAGGGGCGATAAACAATGAGCAGTTCTTC. The chain has TRBV29-1 and TRBJ2-1, with 8 bases aligning to TRBD1. Germline-derived CDR1 and CDR2 are SQVTM and ANQGSEA. The CDR3 has 14 amino acids. Germline trimming cut 7 bases from V and 5 bases from J; bases unmatched to any gene: 10.

V is TRBV18 and J is TRBJ1-6; D not resolved. Trimming left V 0 bases short and J 13 bases short, with 10 bases between. Per germline, CDR1 KGHSH and CDR2 LQKENI. The CDR3 loop spans 13 amino acids. CDR3 in DNA: TGTGCCAGCTCACCACCCCTTCGTGGTCCCCTCCACTTT. It codes for CASSPPLRGPLHF.

This clonotype appeared many times. V gene TRBV10-2 combines with J gene TRBJ2-7; possibly TRBD1 or TRBD2 for D (5 bases each). The CDR3 sequence is 12 residues long. Trimming took 6 bases from V and 2 from J, leaving 8 bases between them. CDR1 and CDR2 (germline): WSHSY, SAAADI. CDR3 residues: CASRRGPYEQYF. CDR3 nucleotide sequence: TGCGCCAGCAGGAGGGGCCCCTACGAGCAGTACTTC.

This clonotype was seen at least ten times. The rearrangement joins TRBV10-3 to TRBJ2-3, with 11 nucleotides matching TRBD2. The CDR3 runs to 14 residues. The germline V gene has CDR1 ENHRY and CDR2 SYGVKD. After removal of 9 bases from V and 3 bases from J, the junction contained 5 bases not matched to a gene. The chain's CDR3 is CAIQGTSGTDTQYF. The CDR3 DNA reads as TGTGCCATTCAAGGGACTAGCGGTACAGATACGCAGTATTTT.

By share of the sample, this clonotype is medium-sized. The chain carries TRBV5-1 and TRBJ2-7, with 7 nucleotides matching TRBD1. J lost 3 bases, V lost 3 bases, and 6 bases had no gene match. The CDR3 runs to 14 residues. Germline V lookup: CDR1 SGHRS, CDR2 YFSETQ. CDR3 in amino acids: CASSSGTAFYEQYF. CDR3 bases: TGCGCCAGCAGCTCCGGGACAGCGTTCTACGAGCAGTACTTC.

This clonotype was detected ten times or more. The chain recombines TRBV6-5 with TRBJ1-1; no clear D. V was cut by 0 bases and J by 4 bases, with 15 bases left in between. The CDR3 is made up of 16 amino acids. Germline-derived CDR1 and CDR2 are MNHEY and SVGAGI. The CDR3 reads CASSYSPRAHFTEAFF. The DNA of the CDR3 is TGTGCCAGCAGTTACTCCCCCCGGGCGCATTTCACTGAAGCTTTCTTT.

This clonotype occurred many times. The J gene is TRBJ1-2, the V gene TRBV20-1; D is ambiguous. Germline V CDR1 and CDR2: DFQATT, SNEGSKA (reference sequence). V gave up 3 bases and J gave up 6 bases, with 8 bases separating them. This CDR3 region has 11 residues. CDR3 loop: CSASRHNGYTF. In DNA, the CDR3 is TGCAGTGCTAGTCGCCATAATGGCTACACCTTC.

This clonotype was seen at least ten times. J is TRBJ2-3 and V is TRBV27, with a tentative D call TRBD1 (7 bases). Germline CDR1 and CDR2: MNHEY and SMNVEV (reference sequence). Deletions cut 7 bases from V and 6 bases from J, with 14 bases between. The CDR3 runs 13 residues. The CDR3 nucleotides read TGTGCCAGCAAGGAGGGGGCGCGCGATACGCAGTATTTT. It yields the protein CASKEGARDTQYF.

The chain carries TRBV12-5 and TRBJ2-1; D call uncertain. CDR3 size: 9 residues. Trimming left V 10 bases short and J 9 bases short, with 7 bases between. The germline V gene encodes CDR1 LGHNT and CDR2 FRNRAP. DNA of the CDR3: TGTGCTAAAGCCCCTGAGCAGTTCTTC. Amino acid sequence: CAKAPEQFF.

At least ten counts were recorded for this clonotype. The chain has TRBV20-1 and TRBJ1-2, with a tentative D call TRBD1 (6 bases). V lost 1 base and J 6 bases, leaving 21 bases between the germline ends. This CDR3 contains 16 residues. Germline CDR1 reads DFQATT; CDR2 reads SNEGSKA (reference sequence). This CDR3 is CSARAQLTPNRDGYTF. CDR3 coding DNA: TGCAGTGCTAGAGCCCAACTGACCCCTAACAGGGATGGCTACACCTTC.

This clonotype was observed many times. This chain uses TRBV4-2 with TRBJ2-5; D gene ambiguous. Trimming removed 1 base at V and 1 base at J, with 4 bases between. Germline-derived CDR1 and CDR2 are LGHNA and YNFKEQ. This CDR3 has 13 residues. The CDR3 loop reads CASSQGIQETQYF. The CDR3 DNA sequence: TGTGCCAGCAGCCAAGGGATCCAAGAGACCCAGTACTTC.

This clonotype was seen repeatedly, ten times or more. This chain uses TRBV6-2 or TRBV6-3 with TRBJ2-7, with 9 nucleotides matching TRBD1. The V segment lost 7 bases and the J segment 0 bases; nucleotides outside the gene matches: 7. CDR1 is MNHEY and CDR2 is SVGEGT in the germline V gene. CDR3 length: 15 amino acids. CDR3 protein: CASNPGQGFSYEQYF. CDR3 sequence (DNA): TGTGCCAGCAACCCGGGACAGGGCTTCTCCTACGAGCAGTACTTC.

The table lists this clonotype with many counts. V and J are TRBV7-7 and TRBJ1-1; the D is unclear. Germline CDR1 reads SSHAT; CDR2 reads FNYEAQ (reference sequence). This CDR3 spans 13 amino acids. V was clipped by 5 bases and J by 1 base, with 8 bases between them. CDR3: CASSREWNTEAFF. The CDR3 bases are TGTGCCAGCAGCCGGGAATGGAACACTGAAGCTTTCTTT.

Many counts were recorded for this clonotype. This chain joins TRBV9 and TRBJ2-1, with 10 bases identical to TRBD2. Germline values: CDR1 SGDLS, CDR2 YYNGEE. Trimming took 3 bases from V and 0 from J; bases not matched to a gene: 0. The CDR3 covers 15 residues. As DNA, the CDR3 is TGTGCCAGCAGCGCTAGCGGGAGCTCCTACAATGAGCAGTTCTTC. Translating gives CASSASGSSYNEQFF. The variable domain in full, with the rest retrieved from reference TRBV9 and TRBJ2-1, is DSGVTQTPKHLITATGQRVTLRCSPRSGDLSVYWYQQSLDQGLQFLIQYYNGEERAKGNILERFSAQQFPDLHSELNLSSLELGDSALYFCASSASGSSYNEQFFGPGTRLTVL.

This clonotype has a count of ten or more. The gene calls are TRBV29-1 and TRBJ2-3, with 10 bases identical to TRBD2. Trimming cost V 0 bases and J 2 bases; bases outside gene matches: 14. Germline V gene sequence: CDR1 SQVTM, CDR2 ANQGSEA. CDR3 length: 19 residues. The CDR3 nucleotides read TGCAGCGTTGAAGATCCTAGCGGGGGCGGATACGTAGCCACAGATACGCAGTATTTT. It encodes CSVEDPSGGGYVATDTQYF.

The chain links TRBV7-2 to TRBJ2-1; D tentatively reads TRBD1 or TRBD2 (5 bases each). CDR3 size: 14 residues. V lost 8 bases and J lost 9, with 20 bases in between. CDR1 and CDR2 from the germline V gene are SGHTA and FQGNSA. The CDR3 is CASLLGVGLGEQFF. CDR3 nucleotide sequence: TGTGCCAGCCTGTTGGGGGTAGGCTTAGGTGAGCAGTTCTTC.

The table lists this clonotype with many counts. CDR3 sequence reads: CSARAGPEGTQYF. The CDR3 nucleotides read TGCAGTGCTAGAGCGGGCCCCGAGGGGACCCAGTACTTC. This chain joins TRBV20-1 and TRBJ2-5; TRBD2 might be the D (5 bases). The V end lost 1 base, the J end lost 7 bases, and 13 bases lay between the germline ends. The CDR3 runs to 13 residues. The germline V gene has CDR1 DFQATT and CDR2 SNEGSKA (reference sequence).

In its sample, this clonotype was seen many times. The chain recombines TRBV4-2 with TRBJ2-3, with 12 bases fitting TRBD2. The CDR3 extends over 19 amino acids. V shed 0 bases and J 0 bases; nucleotides not matched to a gene: 7. Germline loops: CDR1 LGHNA, CDR2 YNFKEQ. The CDR3 DNA reads as TGTGCCAGCAGCCAAGATCTAGCGGGAGGGAAACTTAGCACAGATACGCAGTATTTT. This translates into CASSQDLAGGKLSTDTQYF.

This clonotype was counted at least ten times. V is TRBV2 and J is TRBJ2-1, with D unclear. The V and J ends lost 4 bases and 7 bases respectively, with 14 bases between them. CDR3 length: 14 residues. The V gene's germline CDR1 is SNHLY and CDR2 FYNNEI. The CDR3 loop is CASSVYGVRNEQFF. The CDR3 DNA follows: TGTGCCAGCAGTGTGTATGGGGTACGAAATGAGCAGTTCTTC.

This clonotype has a count of ten or more. The gene calls are TRBV15 and TRBJ2-7; D unclear. Germline CDR1 reads LNHNV; CDR2 reads YYDKDF (reference sequence). This CDR3 contains 12 residues. V was cut by 5 bases and J by 0 bases, with 5 bases left in between. The CDR3 coding sequence is TGTGCCACCAGCCTTAGCTCCTACGAGCAGTACTTC. Its translation is CATSLSSYEQYF.

This clonotype has more than one count but fewer than ten. Germline is not matched at one junction end, which may reflect a read error. This chain connects TRBV6-5 to TRBJ1-6, with TRBD1 matching over 7 bases. This CDR3 has 16 residues. The germline gives CDR1 MNHEY, CDR2 SVGAGI. This CDR3 reads CSSSLDRKTSNSPLHF. DNA for the CDR3: TGTTCCAGCAGTTTGGACAGGAAAACTTCTAATTCACCCCTCCACTTT.

This clonotype occurred many times. This sequence joins TRBV29-1 and TRBJ2-7; D unclear. CDR3 length: 13 amino acids. Trimming took off 3 bases at V and 5 bases at J, with 14 bases between the two ends. Germline CDR1 SQVTM, CDR2 ANQGSEA. Here the CDR3 DNA reads TGCAGCGTTGAGATGGACGGCCCCAACGAGCAGTACTTC. This codes for CSVEMDGPNEQYF.

The table lists this clonotype with many counts. The chain uses TRBV6-2 or TRBV6-3 and TRBJ2-7, with 9 bases matching TRBD2. Germline loops: CDR1 MNHEY, CDR2 SVGEGT. This CDR3 is built from 14 residues. V shed 6 bases and J 5 bases; nucleotides not matched to a gene: 8. CDR3 amino acids: CASRRTSASHEQYF. As DNA, the CDR3 is TGTGCCAGCAGGAGGACTAGCGCAAGTCACGAGCAGTACTTC.